This TCR beta chain is drawn from a study of blood T cell repertoires in COVID-19. Only in-frame clones appear in the TCRdb table, and some are missing; sequencing was by immunoSEQ multiplex PCR. The profile shows 200,000 to 250,000 clones, 70% to 90% of them singletons. V was clipped by 5 bases and J by 10 bases, with 19 bases between them. The CDR3 runs 14 residues. Per germline, CDR1 SGHNT and CDR2 YENEEA. The receptor was isolated from a woman aged 70-85 years with COVID-19, enrolled during active disease. Sequenced sample: peripheral blood. The V call is TRBV11-3, the J call TRBJ2-3; D gene uncertain. The CDR3 here is CASSPLDLRWAQYF. CDR3 nucleotide sequence: TGTGCCAGCAGCCCCCTAGACCTAAGGTGGGCGCAGTATTTT.